This TCR beta chain is drawn from a study of OX40 agonist ivuxolimab in advanced cancers. About the investigation overall: Ivuxolimab was an agonistic, fully human IgG2 monoclonal antibody directed against OX40 (CD134), a costimulatory receptor. The paper covers the monotherapy dose-escalation part of the phase I ivuxolimab trial, which included N ≈ 57 patients. In the dose-escalation cohort, 75% to 90% of patients were male, and the mean age was around 60 years with a range of roughly 23 to 90. Prior anti-PD-1, anti-PD-L1 or anti-CTLA-4 therapy was permitted, and checkpoint inhibitors had been received by more than 35% of dose-escalation patients. Of the approximately 54 patients in dose escalation, 19 had hepatocellular carcinoma, about 15 had melanoma, 9 had renal cell carcinoma and 9 had head and neck cancer. Peripheral TCRbeta sequencing was intended to test whether TCR sequence diversity was altered and clonal T-cell expansion was caused by ivuxolimab. Three dose-escalation patients achieved partial responses, one with hepatocellular carcinoma and two with cutaneous melanoma. Intravenous ivuxolimab was administered to patients every 2 weeks at six dose levels: 0.01, 0.1, 0.3, 1.5, 3 and 10 mg/kg.

Patients with autoimmune disease history or receiving systemic immunosuppression were excluded from the trial. Peripheral blood for TCR sequencing was collected from all dose cohorts at baseline, on cycle 4 day 1, and on cycle 7 day 1. The samples were drawn from a first-in-human, open-label, multicenter phase I dose-escalation trial of ivuxolimab. The trial enrolled adults with locally advanced or metastatic head and neck squamous cell, hepatocellular, melanoma or renal cell carcinoma. CD4+ and CD8+ T cells were sorted separately from peripheral blood before TCR sequencing. The CDR3 has 13 amino acids, counting the end cysteine and phenylalanine. The retained sequence is limited to the CDR3, 39 bases, with the frame set at the first base. CDR1 and CDR2 are read off the germline V gene as SQVTM and ANQGSEA. V is reduced by 4 bases and J by 5 bases, leaving a spacing of 14 bases between them. A word on this clone: Its antigen target is currently unknown. The record has no base qualities; no much larger clone is one base away.

Genomic DNA was extracted from sorted cells for sequencing of the TCRbeta CDR3 region. The immunoSEQ Assay was used to sequence the TCRbeta CDR3 regions. Drawn from immuneACCESS, this table holds only the in-frame rearrangements with V and J called that TCRdb kept. Clones are partly lost; checked studies trace under half to an unresolved V gene and leave the rest unexplained. Within this sample are approximately 46,000 clones, with 70% to 90% of them counted one time only. The top ten clones comprise approximately 10% of the sample. What the authors observed across the whole study: The antigen specificity of the peripheral T cells that underwent clonal expansion was not determined. Low levels of normalized T-cell clonal expansion were also seen in some nonresponding patients. On average, CD8+ T cells showed more expanded clones than CD4+ T cells after ivuxolimab. Clonal expansion of both CD4+ and CD8+ blood T cells was observed from baseline to week 6 at doses 0.1 to 3.0 mg/kg. Partial responders in the 0.1-3.0 mg/kg groups had among the lowest normalized peripheral clonal expansion, especially among CD8+ T cells.

The sample consisted of CD4+ or CD8+ T cells sorted from blood, taken in a trial of the OX40 agonist ivuxolimab. Recombination connected TRBV29-1 to TRBJ1-1; TRBD1 is possibly the D segment (6 matching bases). The origin of this receptor is an adult with an advanced solid tumor such as melanoma, head and neck, liver or kidney cancer. CDR3 reads: CSVGGGPRTEAFF. The nucleotide sequence reads as follows: TGCAGCGTTGGGGGGGGGCCGAGAACTGAAGCTTTCTTT.